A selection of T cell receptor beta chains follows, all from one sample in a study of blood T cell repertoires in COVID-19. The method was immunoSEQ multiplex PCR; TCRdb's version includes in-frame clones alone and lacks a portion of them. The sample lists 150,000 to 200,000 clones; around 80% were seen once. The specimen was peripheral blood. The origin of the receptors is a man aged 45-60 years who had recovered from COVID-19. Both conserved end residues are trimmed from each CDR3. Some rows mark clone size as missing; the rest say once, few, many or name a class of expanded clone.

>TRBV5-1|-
ASSSNGLAGGMEQF
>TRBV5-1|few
ASSLGLAGGPTYNEQF
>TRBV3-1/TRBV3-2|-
ASSQRPDREKLF
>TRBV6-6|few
ATLWEERNEQF
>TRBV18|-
ASSPDRAYGYT
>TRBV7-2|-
ASSLLGLSSGDTQY
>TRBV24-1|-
ATSEGESYNEQF
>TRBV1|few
TSSQLRDNSYEQY
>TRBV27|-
ASSTTGGGYT
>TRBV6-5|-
ASSSRQGRGYEQY
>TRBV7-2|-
ASSLAGRASEAF
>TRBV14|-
ASGIGSSQETQY
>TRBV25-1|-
ASSEWVMGQGDEKLF
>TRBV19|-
ASSGTGGPYNEQF
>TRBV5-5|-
ASSLRTGAYEQY
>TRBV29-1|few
SAATVPGELF
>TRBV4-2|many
ASSQGQGDNQPQH
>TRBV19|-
ASRFGVGNTEAF
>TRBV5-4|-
ASSLGAGAYEQY
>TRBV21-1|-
ASSSRTSGREETQY
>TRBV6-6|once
ASSPGSTGTAYEQY
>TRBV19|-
ASSSQGTYEQY
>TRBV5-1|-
ASSLAQGPAGELF
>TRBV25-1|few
ASSDTGQGVYEQF
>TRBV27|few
ASSSQGVSTEAF
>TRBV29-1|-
SVVVNSAYLEAF
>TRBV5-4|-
ASSLRTGEHEQF
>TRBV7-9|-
ASSFLGLADNEQF
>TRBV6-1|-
ASSEYQGYGYT
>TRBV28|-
ASSLLLNTGELF